The present T cell receptor (beta chain) was sequenced within a study of T cell responses to AZD1222 COVID-19 vaccine. Regarding the study as a whole: There were vaccine-associated CD4 TCRs across spike, dominant at 160-218 and 743-854. Among the donors, most were white British and more were female, and clonal diversity was possibly underestimated.

For this clone: Antigen unknown.

The repertoire was sequenced with immunoSEQ multiplex PCR; TCRdb's copy has only in-frame clones and lacks some. The sample yields roughly 120,000 clones, 88% seen once. Per the germline V gene, CDR1 is MDHEN and CDR2 is SYDVKM. The CDR3 runs 12 residues. Trimming cost V 5 bases and J 4 bases, with 9 bases left between them. The clonotype originates from an adult in good health. The chain has TRBV28 and TRBJ2-7, with D maybe TRBD1 (6 bases). This specimen consisted of peripheral blood, obtained on day 0 of MenACWY control vaccination. This CDR3 is CASSSRGYEQYF. The CDR3 DNA is TGTGCCAGCAGTAGCAGGGGATACGAGCAGTACTTC.